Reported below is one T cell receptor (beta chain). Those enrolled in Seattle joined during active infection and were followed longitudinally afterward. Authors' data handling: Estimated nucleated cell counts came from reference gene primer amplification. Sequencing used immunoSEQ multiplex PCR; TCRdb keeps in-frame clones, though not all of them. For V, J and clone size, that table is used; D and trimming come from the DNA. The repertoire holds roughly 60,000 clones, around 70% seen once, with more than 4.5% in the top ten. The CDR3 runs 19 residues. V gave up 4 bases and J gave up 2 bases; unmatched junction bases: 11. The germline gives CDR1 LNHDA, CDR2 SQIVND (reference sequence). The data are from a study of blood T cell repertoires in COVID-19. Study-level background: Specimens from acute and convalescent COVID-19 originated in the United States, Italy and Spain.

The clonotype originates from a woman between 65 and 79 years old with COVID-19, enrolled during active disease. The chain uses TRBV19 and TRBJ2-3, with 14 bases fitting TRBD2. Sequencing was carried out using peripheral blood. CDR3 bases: TGTGCCAGTAGTAAGGCCGGGACTAGCGGGAGTTTAGACACAGATACGCAGTATTTT. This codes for CASSKAGTSGSLDTDTQYF. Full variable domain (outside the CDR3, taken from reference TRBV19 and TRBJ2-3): DGGITQSPKYLFRKEGQNVTLSCEQNLNHDAMYWYRQDPGQGLRLIYYSQIVNDFQKGDIAEGYSVSREKKESFPLTVTSAQKNPTAFYLCASSKAGTSGSLDTDTQYFGPGTRLTVL.